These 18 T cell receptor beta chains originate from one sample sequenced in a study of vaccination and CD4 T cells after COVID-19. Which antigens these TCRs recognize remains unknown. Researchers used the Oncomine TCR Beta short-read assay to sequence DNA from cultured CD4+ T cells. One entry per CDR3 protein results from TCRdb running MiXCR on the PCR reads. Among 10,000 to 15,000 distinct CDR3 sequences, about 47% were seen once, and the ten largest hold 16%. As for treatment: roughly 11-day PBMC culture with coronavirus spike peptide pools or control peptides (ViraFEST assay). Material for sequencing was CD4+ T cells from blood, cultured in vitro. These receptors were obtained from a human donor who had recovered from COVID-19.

The CDR3 loop is CAWSVGFSYEQYF. CDR3 DNA: TGTGCCTGGAGTGTCGGTTTCAGCTACGAGCAGTACTTC. The chain joins TRBV30 to TRBJ2-7; D is uncertain. The CDR3 is made up of 13 amino acids. Trimming removed 0 bases from V and 3 bases from J, with 9 bases in between. Germline CDR1 and CDR2: GTSNPN and SVGIG (reference sequence).

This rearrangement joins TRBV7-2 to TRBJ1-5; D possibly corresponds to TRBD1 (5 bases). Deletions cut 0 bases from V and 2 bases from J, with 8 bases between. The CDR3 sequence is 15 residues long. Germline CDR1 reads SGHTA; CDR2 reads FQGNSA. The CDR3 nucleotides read TGTGCCAGCAGCTTAGCCAGGGATGGCAATCAGCCCCAGCATTTT. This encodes CASSLARDGNQPQHF.

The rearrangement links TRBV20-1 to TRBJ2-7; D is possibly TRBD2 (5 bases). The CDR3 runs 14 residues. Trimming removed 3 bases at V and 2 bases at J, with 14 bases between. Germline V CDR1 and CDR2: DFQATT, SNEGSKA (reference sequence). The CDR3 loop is CSASLKDFAYEQYF. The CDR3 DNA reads TGCAGTGCTAGTCTAAAGGACTTCGCCTACGAGCAGTACTTC.

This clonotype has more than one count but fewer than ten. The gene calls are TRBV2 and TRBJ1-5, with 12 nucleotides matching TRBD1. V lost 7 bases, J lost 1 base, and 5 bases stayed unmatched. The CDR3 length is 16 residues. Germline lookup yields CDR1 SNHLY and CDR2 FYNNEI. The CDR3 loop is CASNRDRGRSNQPQHF. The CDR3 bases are TGTGCCAGCAACCGGGACAGGGGGCGCAGCAATCAGCCCCAGCATTTT.

The CDR3 is CASSFGGTGNNEQFF. The CDR3 nucleotides are TGTGCCAGCAGTTTCGGGGGGACAGGCAACAATGAGCAGTTCTTC. The V call is TRBV6-2 or TRBV6-3, the J call TRBJ2-1, with D possibly TRBD1 on 8 matching bases. This CDR3 is built from 15 residues. Trimming left V 4 bases short and J 5 bases short, with 15 bases between. Germline V gene sequence: CDR1 MNHEY, CDR2 SVGEGT.

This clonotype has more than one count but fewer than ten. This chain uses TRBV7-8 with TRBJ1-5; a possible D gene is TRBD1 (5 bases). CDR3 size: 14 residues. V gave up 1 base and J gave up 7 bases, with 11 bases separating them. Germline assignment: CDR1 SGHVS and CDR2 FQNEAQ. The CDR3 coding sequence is TGTGCCAGCAGCTTAGGAGGGGTCCAACAGCCCCAGCATTTT. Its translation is CASSLGGVQQPQHF. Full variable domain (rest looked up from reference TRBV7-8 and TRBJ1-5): GAGVSQSPRYKVAKRGQDVALRCDPISGHVSLFWYQQALGQGPEFLTYFQNEAQLDKSGLPSDRFFAERPEGSVSTLKIQRTQQEDSAVYLCASSLGGVQQPQHFGDGTRLSIL.

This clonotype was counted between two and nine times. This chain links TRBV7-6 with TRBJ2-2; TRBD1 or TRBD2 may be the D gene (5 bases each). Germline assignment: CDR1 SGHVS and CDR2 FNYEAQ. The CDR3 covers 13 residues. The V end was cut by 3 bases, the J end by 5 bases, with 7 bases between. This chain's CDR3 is CASSFGTTGELFF. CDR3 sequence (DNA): TGTGCCAGCAGCTTCGGGACGACCGGGGAGCTGTTTTTT.

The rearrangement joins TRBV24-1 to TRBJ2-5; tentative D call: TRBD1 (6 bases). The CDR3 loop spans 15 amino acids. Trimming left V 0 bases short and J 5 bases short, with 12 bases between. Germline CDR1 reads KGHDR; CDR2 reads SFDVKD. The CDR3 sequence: CATSDLNWQGETQYF. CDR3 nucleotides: TGTGCCACCAGTGATTTGAATTGGCAGGGGGAGACCCAGTACTTC.

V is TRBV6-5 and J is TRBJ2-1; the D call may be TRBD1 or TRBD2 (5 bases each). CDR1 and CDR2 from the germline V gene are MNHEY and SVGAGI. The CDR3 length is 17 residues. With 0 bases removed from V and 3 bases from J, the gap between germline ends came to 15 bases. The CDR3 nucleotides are TGTGCCAGCAGTTACTCGTATGGGGGAGCTCGCTACAATGAGCAGTTCTTC. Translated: CASSYSYGGARYNEQFF.

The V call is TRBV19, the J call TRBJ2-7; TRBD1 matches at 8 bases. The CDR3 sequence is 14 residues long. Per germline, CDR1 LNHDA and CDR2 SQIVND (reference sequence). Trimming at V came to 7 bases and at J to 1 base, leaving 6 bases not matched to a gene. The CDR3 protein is CASKMDRASYEQYF. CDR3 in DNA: TGTGCCAGTAAGATGGACAGGGCTTCCTACGAGCAGTACTTC.

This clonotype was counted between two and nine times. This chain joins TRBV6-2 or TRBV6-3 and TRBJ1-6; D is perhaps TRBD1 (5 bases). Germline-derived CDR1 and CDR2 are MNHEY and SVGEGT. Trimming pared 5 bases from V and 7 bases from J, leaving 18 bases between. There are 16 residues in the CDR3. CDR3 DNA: TGTGCCAGCAGTCAATACGGGACGTCCCTCAATTCACCCCTCCACTTT. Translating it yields CASSQYGTSLNSPLHF.

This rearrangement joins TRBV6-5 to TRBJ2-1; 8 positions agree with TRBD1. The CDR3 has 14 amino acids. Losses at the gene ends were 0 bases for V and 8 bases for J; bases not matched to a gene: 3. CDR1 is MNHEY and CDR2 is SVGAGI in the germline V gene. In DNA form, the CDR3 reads TGTGCCAGCAGTTACTCGACAGGGGTTGATGAGCAGTTCTTC. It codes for CASSYSTGVDEQFF.

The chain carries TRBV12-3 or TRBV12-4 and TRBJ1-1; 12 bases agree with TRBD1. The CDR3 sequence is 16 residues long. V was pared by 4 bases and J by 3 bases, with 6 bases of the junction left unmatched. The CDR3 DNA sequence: TGTGCCAGCAGTTCCCGGGACAGGGGGCGCGACACTGAAGCTTTCTTT. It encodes CASSSRDRGRDTEAFF.

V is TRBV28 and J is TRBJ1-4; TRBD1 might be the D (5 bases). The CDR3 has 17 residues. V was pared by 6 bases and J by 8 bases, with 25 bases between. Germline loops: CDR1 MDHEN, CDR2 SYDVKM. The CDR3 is CASRSFSRDPKGEKLFF. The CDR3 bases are TGTGCCAGCAGATCCTTTTCCCGGGATCCCAAGGGGGAAAAACTGTTTTTT. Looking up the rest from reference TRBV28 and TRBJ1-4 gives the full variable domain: DVKVTQSSRYLVKRTGEKVFLECVQDMDHENMFWYRQDPGLGLRLIYFSYDVKMKEKGDIPEGYSVSREKKERFSLILESASTNQTSMYLCASRSFSRDPKGEKLFFGSGTQLSVL.

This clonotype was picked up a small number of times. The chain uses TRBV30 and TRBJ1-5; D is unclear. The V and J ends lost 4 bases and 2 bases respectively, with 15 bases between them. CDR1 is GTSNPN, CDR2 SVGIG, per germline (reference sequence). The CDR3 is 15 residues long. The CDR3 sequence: CAWTTKGSGNQPQHF. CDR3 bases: TGTGCCTGGACCACAAAAGGATCCGGCAATCAGCCCCAGCATTTT.

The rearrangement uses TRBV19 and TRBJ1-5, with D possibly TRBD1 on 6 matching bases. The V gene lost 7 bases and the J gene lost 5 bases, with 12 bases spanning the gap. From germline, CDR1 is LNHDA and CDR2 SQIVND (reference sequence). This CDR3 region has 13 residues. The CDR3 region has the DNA TGTGCCAGTACGCAGGGGACATATCAGCCCCAGCATTTT. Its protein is CASTQGTYQPQHF.

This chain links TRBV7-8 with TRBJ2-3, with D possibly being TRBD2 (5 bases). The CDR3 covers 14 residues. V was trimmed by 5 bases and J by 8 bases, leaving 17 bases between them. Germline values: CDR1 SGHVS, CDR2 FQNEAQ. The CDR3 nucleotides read TGTGCCAGCAGCCCCCCGGGCTCGGCGGGTACGCAGTATTTT. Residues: CASSPPGSAGTQYF.

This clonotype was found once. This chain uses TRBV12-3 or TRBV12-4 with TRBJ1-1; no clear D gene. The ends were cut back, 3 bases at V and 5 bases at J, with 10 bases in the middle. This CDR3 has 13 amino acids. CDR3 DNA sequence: TGTGCCAGCAGTTTGCGGGGAGTAACTGAAGCTTTCTTT. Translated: CASSLRGVTEAFF.